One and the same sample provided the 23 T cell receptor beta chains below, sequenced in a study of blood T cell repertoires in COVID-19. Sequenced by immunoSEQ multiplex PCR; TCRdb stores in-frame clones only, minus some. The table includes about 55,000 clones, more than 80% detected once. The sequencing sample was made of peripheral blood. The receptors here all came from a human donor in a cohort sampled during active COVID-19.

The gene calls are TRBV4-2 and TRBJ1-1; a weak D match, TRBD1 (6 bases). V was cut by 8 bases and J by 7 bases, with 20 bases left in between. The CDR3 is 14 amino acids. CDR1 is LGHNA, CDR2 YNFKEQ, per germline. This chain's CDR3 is CASRDIEVAGEAFF. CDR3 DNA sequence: TGTGCCAGCCGGGACATCGAGGTTGCGGGTGAAGCTTTCTTT.

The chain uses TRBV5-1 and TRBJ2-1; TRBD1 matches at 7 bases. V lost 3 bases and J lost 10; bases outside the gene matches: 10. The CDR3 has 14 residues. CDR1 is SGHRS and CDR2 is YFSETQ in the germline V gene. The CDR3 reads CASSSTGIVGEQFF. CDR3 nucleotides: TGCGCCAGCAGCTCGACAGGGATCGTAGGCGAGCAGTTCTTC.

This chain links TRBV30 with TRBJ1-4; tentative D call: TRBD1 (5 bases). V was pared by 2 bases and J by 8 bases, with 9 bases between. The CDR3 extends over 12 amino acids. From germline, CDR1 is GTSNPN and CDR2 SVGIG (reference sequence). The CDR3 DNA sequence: TGTGCCTGGAGTCGGGGGGTCGAAAAACTGTTTTTT. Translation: CAWSRGVEKLFF.

CDR3 amino acids: CASSAGTSGRGELFF. The DNA of the CDR3 is TGCGCCAGCAGCGCCGGGACTAGCGGGAGAGGGGAGCTGTTTTTT. This sequence joins TRBV5-1 and TRBJ2-2, with 14 bases identical to TRBD2. This CDR3 has 15 amino acids. Germline CDR1 SGHRS, CDR2 YFSETQ. V was pared by 4 bases and J by 8 bases, with 4 bases of the junction left unmatched.

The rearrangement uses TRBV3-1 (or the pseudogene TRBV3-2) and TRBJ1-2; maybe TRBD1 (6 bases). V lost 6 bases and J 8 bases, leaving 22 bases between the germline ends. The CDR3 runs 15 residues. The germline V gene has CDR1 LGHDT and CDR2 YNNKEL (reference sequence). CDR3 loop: CASSPGGRGLVGYTF. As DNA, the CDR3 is TGTGCCAGCAGTCCGGGGGGCAGGGGTCTGGTCGGCTACACCTTC.

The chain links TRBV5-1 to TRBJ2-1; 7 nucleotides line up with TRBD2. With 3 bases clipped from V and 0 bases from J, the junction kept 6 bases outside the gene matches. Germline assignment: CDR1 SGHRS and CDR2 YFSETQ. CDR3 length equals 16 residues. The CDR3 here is CASSWEASGSYNEQFF. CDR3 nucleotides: TGCGCCAGCAGCTGGGAGGCTAGCGGCTCCTACAATGAGCAGTTCTTC.

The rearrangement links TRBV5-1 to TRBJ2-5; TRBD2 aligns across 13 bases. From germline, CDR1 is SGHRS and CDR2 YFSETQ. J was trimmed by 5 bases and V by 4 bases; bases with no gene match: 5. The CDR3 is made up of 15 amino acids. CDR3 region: CASSPGLAGEETQYF. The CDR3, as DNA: TGCGCCAGCAGCCCCGGACTAGCGGGAGAGGAGACCCAGTACTTC.

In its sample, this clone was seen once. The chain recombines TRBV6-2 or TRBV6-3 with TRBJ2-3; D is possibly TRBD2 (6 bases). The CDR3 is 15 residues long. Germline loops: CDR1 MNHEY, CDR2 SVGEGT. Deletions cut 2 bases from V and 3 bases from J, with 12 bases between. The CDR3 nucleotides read TGTGCCAGCAGTTACGAGTGGGGGAGGACAGATACGCAGTATTTT. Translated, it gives CASSYEWGRTDTQYF.

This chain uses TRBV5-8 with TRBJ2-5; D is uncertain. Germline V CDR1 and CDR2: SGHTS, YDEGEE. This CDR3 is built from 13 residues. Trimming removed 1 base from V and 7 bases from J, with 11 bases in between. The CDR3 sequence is CASSLPYPGTQYF. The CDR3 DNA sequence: TGTGCCAGCAGCTTGCCCTATCCGGGGACCCAGTACTTC.

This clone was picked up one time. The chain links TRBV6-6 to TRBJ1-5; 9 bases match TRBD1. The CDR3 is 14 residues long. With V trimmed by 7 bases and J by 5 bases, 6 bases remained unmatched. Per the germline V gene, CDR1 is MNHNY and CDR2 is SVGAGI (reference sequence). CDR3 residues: CASTTGQGHQPQHF. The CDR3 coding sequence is TGTGCCAGCACAACAGGACAGGGGCATCAGCCCCAGCATTTT.

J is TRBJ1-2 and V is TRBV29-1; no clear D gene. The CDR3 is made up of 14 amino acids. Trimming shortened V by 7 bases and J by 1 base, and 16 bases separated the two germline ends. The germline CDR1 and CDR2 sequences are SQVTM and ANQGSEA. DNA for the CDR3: TGCAGCGGTATTGAGGGCCCCAGTAACTATGGCTACACCTTC. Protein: CSGIEGPSNYGYTF.

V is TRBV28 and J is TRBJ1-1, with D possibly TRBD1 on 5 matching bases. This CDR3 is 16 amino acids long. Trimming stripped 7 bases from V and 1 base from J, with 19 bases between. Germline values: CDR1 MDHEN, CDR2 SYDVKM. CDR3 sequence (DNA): TGTGCCAGCACTACTAACCCGGGACTTGGGAACACTGAAGCTTTCTTT. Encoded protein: CASTTNPGLGNTEAFF.

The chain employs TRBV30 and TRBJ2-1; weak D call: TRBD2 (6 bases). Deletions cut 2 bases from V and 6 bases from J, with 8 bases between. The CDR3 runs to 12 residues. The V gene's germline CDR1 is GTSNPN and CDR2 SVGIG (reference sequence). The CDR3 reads CAWSPTSNEQFF. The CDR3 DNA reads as TGTGCCTGGAGTCCGACTAGCAATGAGCAGTTCTTC.

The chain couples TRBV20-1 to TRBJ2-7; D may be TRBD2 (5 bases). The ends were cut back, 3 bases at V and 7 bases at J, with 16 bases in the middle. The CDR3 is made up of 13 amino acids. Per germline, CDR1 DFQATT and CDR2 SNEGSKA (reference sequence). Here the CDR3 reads CSASPGLTGEQYF. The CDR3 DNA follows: TGCAGTGCTAGTCCAGGCCTAACGGGGGAGCAGTACTTC.

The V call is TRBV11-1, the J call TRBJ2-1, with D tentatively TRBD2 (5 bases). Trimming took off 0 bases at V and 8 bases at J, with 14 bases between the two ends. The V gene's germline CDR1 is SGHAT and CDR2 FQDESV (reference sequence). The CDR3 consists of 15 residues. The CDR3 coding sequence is TGTGCCAGCAGCTTAGCCCTACTAGGAAAGGATGAGCAGTTCTTC. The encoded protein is CASSLALLGKDEQFF.

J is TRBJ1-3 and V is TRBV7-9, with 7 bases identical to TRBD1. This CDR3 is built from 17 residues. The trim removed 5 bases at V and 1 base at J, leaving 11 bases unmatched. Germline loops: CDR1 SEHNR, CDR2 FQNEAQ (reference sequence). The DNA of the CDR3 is TGTGCCAGCAGCCCCCCGGTGAGGGGGCTTTCTGGAAACACCATATATTTT. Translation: CASSPPVRGLSGNTIYF.

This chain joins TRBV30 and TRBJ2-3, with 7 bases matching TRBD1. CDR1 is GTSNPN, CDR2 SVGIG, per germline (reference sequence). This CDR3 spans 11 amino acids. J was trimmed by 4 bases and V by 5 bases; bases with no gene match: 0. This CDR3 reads CAWQGADTQYF. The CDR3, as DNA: TGTGCCTGGCAGGGGGCAGATACGCAGTATTTT.

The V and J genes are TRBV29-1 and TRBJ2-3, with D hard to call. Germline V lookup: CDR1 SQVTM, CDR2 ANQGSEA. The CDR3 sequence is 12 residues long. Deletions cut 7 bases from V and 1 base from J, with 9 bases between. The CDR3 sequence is CSGAAGTDTQYF. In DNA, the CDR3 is TGCAGCGGTGCCGCAGGCACAGATACGCAGTATTTT.

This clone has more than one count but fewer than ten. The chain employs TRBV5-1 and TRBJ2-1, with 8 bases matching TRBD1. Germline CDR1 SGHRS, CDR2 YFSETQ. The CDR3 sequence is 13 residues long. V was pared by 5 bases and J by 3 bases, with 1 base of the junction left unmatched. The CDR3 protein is CASRGQGYNEQFF. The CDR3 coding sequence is TGCGCCAGCAGAGGACAGGGCTACAATGAGCAGTTCTTC.

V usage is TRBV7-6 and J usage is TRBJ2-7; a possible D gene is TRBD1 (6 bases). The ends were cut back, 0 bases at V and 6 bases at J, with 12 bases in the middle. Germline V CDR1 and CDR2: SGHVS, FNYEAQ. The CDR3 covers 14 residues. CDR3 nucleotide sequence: TGTGCCAGCAGCTTAGCCCAGACAGGTGGCGAGCAGTACTTC. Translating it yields CASSLAQTGGEQYF.

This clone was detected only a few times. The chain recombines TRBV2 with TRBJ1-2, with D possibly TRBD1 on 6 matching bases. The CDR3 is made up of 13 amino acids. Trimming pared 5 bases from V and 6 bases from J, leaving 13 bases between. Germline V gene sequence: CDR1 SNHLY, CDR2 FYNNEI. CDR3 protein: CASSLGGLDGYTF. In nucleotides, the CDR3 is TGTGCCAGCAGTTTAGGGGGTCTTGATGGCTACACCTTC.

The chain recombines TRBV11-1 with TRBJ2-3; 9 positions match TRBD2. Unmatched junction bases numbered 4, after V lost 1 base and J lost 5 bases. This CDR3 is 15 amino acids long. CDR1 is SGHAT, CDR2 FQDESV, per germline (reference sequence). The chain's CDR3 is CASSLGGGAKDTQYF. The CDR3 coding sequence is TGTGCCAGCAGCTTAGGCGGGGGGGCGAAAGATACGCAGTATTTT.

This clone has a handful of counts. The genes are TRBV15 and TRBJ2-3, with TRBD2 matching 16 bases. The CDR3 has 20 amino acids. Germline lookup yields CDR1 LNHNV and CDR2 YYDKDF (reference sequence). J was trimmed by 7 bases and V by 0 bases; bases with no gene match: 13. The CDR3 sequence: CATSREGPGTSGGVRNTQYF. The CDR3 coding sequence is TGTGCCACCAGCAGAGAGGGCCCCGGGACTAGCGGGGGGGTGAGAAATACGCAGTATTTT.